This entry features one TCR beta chain sequence. The record originates from a study of CD8 T cells in Susac syndrome. V was clipped by 5 bases and J by 13 bases, with 14 bases between them. This CDR3 is built from 12 residues. CDR1 and CDR2 (germline): LNHNV, YYDKDF (reference sequence). Those who served as multiple sclerosis controls were treatment-naive patients with stable or active relapsing-remitting disease. It was with random hexamers that roughly 0.5 to 1 ug RNA was reverse transcribed. Across 54 Vbeta and 13 Jbeta, TCR beta CDR3 was amplified with immunoSEQ multiplex PCR. MiXCR was run by TCRdb on the immunoSEQ multiplex PCR reads, yielding one entry per CDR3 protein. The sample lists about 300,000 distinct CDR3 sequences, 92% occurring once.

This chain uses TRBV15 with TRBJ1-4; D gene unclear. The source is a human donor with multiple sclerosis. Sequencing used CD4+ T cells from PBMCs. The CDR3 spells CATSRGPSPLFF. DNA for the CDR3: TGTGCCACCAGCCGAGGTCCCAGTCCACTGTTTTTT.